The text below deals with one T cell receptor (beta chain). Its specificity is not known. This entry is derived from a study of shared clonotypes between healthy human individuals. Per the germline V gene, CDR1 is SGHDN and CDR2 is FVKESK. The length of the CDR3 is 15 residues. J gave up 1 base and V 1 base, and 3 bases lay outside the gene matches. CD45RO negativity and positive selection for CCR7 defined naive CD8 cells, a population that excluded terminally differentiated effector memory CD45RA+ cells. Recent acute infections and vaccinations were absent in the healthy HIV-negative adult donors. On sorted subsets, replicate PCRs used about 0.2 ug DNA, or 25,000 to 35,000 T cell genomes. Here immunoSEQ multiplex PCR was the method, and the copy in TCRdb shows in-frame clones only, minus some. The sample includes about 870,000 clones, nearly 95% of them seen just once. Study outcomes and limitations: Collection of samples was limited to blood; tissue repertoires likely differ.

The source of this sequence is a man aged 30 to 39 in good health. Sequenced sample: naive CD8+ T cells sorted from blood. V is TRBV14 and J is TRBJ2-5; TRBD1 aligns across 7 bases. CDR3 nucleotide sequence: TGTGCCAGCAGCCAAGTAACAGGGGTCCAAGAGACCCAGTACTTC. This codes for CASSQVTGVQETQYF.